Listed below are T cell receptor beta chains from one sample, sequenced in a study of T-cell reconstitution after alpha-beta-depleted transplantation in children. TCRdb fed the PCR reads into MiXCR, producing one record per CDR3 protein. The repertoire holds about 500,000 distinct CDR3 sequences, with less than 35% as singletons. This material consisted of PBMCs from the stem cell graft donor, taken from the stem cell graft. All receptors derive from a human donor who donated a stem cell graft to a child with aplastic anemia. Each CDR3 is given with its conserved first and last residue. D genes are given only for firm matches. Size is stated for part of the rows, as once, few or many counts, or as a class when the clone is expanded.

TRBJ2-1 | - | TRBV7-2 | - | TGTGCCAGCAGCTTAAGAGAGGGGCACAATGAGCAGTTCTTC | CASSLREGHNEQFF
TRBJ2-4 | few | TRBV18 | - | TGTGCCAGCTCAGGCGGGGACACGGTCCAGTACTTC | CASSGGDTVQYF
TRBJ2-1 | few | TRBV5-6 | TRBD2 | TGTGCCAGCAGCTTGGCACTAGCGGGAGTCCCCTACAATGAGCAGTTCTTC | CASSLALAGVPYNEQFF
TRBJ1-1 | - | TRBV15 | - | TGTGCCACCAGCAGAGATTTGTCCCGCACTGAAGCTTTCTTT | CATSRDLSRTEAFF
TRBJ2-1 | - | TRBV29-1 | - | TGCAGCGTTGTCCCAGGTAACGGTGAGCAGTTCTTC | CSVVPGNGEQFF
TRBJ2-2 | - | TRBV20-1 | TRBD1 | TGCAGTGCTAGGATGCTACAGGGGTCCACCGGGGAGCTGTTTTTT | CSARMLQGSTGELFF
TRBJ2-5 | once | TRBV29-1 | - | TGCAGCGCCGGACTACTCGGACAGCCCTATATCGGGACCCAGTACTTC | CSAGLLGQPYIGTQYF
TRBJ1-1 | few | TRBV5-1 | - | TGCGCCAGCAGCTTCGGGTTGCCTAGCCGCTTATTGGGCACTGAAGCTTTCTTT | CASSFGLPSRLLGTEAFF
TRBJ2-7 | many | TRBV4-2 | TRBD2 | TGTGCCAGCAGCCGCCAAGCCGGGACTAGTAAATCCTACGAGCAGTACTTC | CASSRQAGTSKSYEQYF
TRBJ2-7 | few | TRBV2 | - | TGTGCCAGCAGTTCCTTCCCAGACTCCTACGAGCAGTACTTC | CASSSFPDSYEQYF
TRBJ1-2 | few | TRBV7-2 | TRBD1 | TGTGCCAGCAGCCCTCAGGGGGGGGAATATGGCTACACCTTC | CASSPQGGEYGYTF
TRBJ1-1 | many | TRBV12-3/TRBV12-4 | TRBD1 | TGTGCCAGCAGTTTTACAGGGGACACTGAAGCTTTCTTT | CASSFTGDTEAFF
TRBJ2-3 | - | TRBV9 | TRBD2 | TGTGCCAGCAGCCTCCTTGGGTGGCGGGAGGCAGATACGCAGTATTTT | CASSLLGWREADTQYF
TRBJ2-3 | - | TRBV5-1 | - | TGCGCCAGCAGCCGCTCGGGGGCGGGGCTCACAGATACGCAGTATTTT | CASSRSGAGLTDTQYF
TRBJ2-7 | few | TRBV12-3/TRBV12-4 | - | TGTGCCAGCAGTCCCTATGGACCGACCTACGAGCAGTACTTC | CASSPYGPTYEQYF
TRBJ2-1 | few | TRBV30 | TRBD1 | TGTGCCTGGAGTCTGGGGACAGGGGACAACAATGAGCAGTTCTTC | CAWSLGTGDNNEQFF
TRBJ1-4 | - | TRBV20-1 | - | TGCAGTGCTAAGGGCGGGTTGGGGACAACTAATGAAAAACTGTTTTTT | CSAKGGLGTTNEKLFF
TRBJ1-5 | - | TRBV29-1 | - | TGCAGCGTCGCGAAGGGGCAGGGAAATAGCAATCAGCCCCAGCATTTT | CSVAKGQGNSNQPQHF
TRBJ2-4 | few | TRBV29-1 | TRBD1 | TGCAGCGTCGGGGACAGGGGTACGGCCAAAAACATTCAGTACTTC | CSVGDRGTAKNIQYF
TRBJ2-7 | - | TRBV5-1 | - | TGCGCCAGCAGCTTGGGCCGGGGGTACGTTTACGAGCAGTACTTC | CASSLGRGYVYEQYF
TRBJ2-7 | once | TRBV18 | - | TGTGCCAGCTCACCACAGGGACGGAATTACGAGCAGTACTTC | CASSPQGRNYEQYF
TRBJ2-3 | few | TRBV7-2 | - | TGTGCCAGCAGCGGGGAGAGGGGGGCAGATACGCAGTATTTT | CASSGERGADTQYF
TRBJ2-5 | - | TRBV10-3 | - | TGTGCCATCAGTGAGTCCAAGGGGGTTGAGACCCAGTACTTC | CAISESKGVETQYF
TRBJ1-2 | few | TRBV6-5 | TRBD1 | TGTGCCAGCAGCACCAGACAGGGGATCTATGGCTACACCTTC | CASSTRQGIYGYTF
TRBJ2-3 | - | TRBV15 | - | TGTGCCACCAGCAGAGCGGCGCGTGACCTAGATACGCAGTATTTT | CATSRAARDLDTQYF
TRBJ2-3 | - | TRBV7-2 | TRBD2 | TGTGCCAGCAGCCGACTCTTAGCGGGAGATACGCAGTATTTT | CASSRLLAGDTQYF
TRBJ2-3 | - | TRBV5-6 | - | TGTGCCAGCAGCTTTGGGACATTTACAGATACGCAGTATTTT | CASSFGTFTDTQYF
TRBJ2-2 | - | TRBV7-2 | TRBD2 | TGTGCCAGCAGCTCTAGCGGGGGAGGCACCGGGGAGCTGTTTTTT | CASSSSGGGTGELFF
TRBJ2-7 | - | TRBV20-1 | - | TGCAGTGCTAGTGGGAATACCTACGAGCAGTACTTC | CSASGNTYEQYF
TRBJ2-4 | - | TRBV20-1 | - | TGCAGTGCCAGCGACGGGTATGAATCTCCCAAAAACATTCAGTACTTC | CSASDGYESPKNIQYF
TRBJ2-7 | - | TRBV5-6 | - | TGTGCCAGCTACCGGACGGTTCCCTACGAGCAGTACTTC | CASYRTVPYEQYF
TRBJ1-5 | few | TRBV2 | - | TGTGCCAGCAGTCCGTCAGGAAGTCAGCCCCAGCATTTT | CASSPSGSQPQHF
TRBJ2-5 | few | TRBV29-1 | TRBD2 | TGCAGCGTTGGCCTAGCGGAAGAGACCCAGTACTTC | CSVGLAEETQYF
TRBJ2-5 | - | TRBV12-3/TRBV12-4 | - | TGTGCCAGCAGCGCAACGGGGCCAGGGGAGACCCAGTACTTC | CASSATGPGETQYF
TRBJ2-7 | - | TRBV6-1 | TRBD2 | TGTGCCAGCACCCCTAGCGGGAAAACTATCTACGAGCAGTACTTC | CASTPSGKTIYEQYF
TRBJ2-1 | few | TRBV5-1 | TRBD2 | TGCGCCAGCAGCTTGGCTACTAGCGGGGGCAATGAGCAGTTCTTC | CASSLATSGGNEQFF
TRBJ2-1 | few | TRBV5-1 | - | TGCGCCAGCAGCTGGGGATCGACAGAATATTCCTACAATGAGCAGTTCTTC | CASSWGSTEYSYNEQFF
TRBJ2-1 | - | TRBV7-2 | - | TGTGCCAGCAGCCCGCAGAAATACAATGAGCAGTTCTTC | CASSPQKYNEQFF
TRBJ2-2 | few | TRBV5-1 | - | TGCGCCAGCAGCTTGCCTGAAAAGGGCACCGGGGAGCTGTTTTTT | CASSLPEKGTGELFF
TRBJ2-1 | few | TRBV6-2/TRBV6-3 | TRBD2 | TGTGCCAGCAGTTACCTAGCGGGAGGGGGGAATGAGCAGTTCTTC | CASSYLAGGGNEQFF